The T cell receptor beta chain described here comes from a study of Tregs in tolerant kidney transplant recipients. Study-level findings and limits: Validation in larger populations is needed because few patients were studied. Tregs expanded with activated donor B cells seemed most donor-specific. This study did not directly address biological reproducibility.

The CDR3 extends over 16 amino acids. V trimming: 2 bases; J trimming: 0 bases; junction bases outside the gene matches: 5. From germline, CDR1 is MNHEY and CDR2 SVGAGI. Notes on this clone: Its target is not known.

The repertoire was sequenced with immunoSEQ multiplex PCR; TCRdb's copy has only in-frame clones and lacks some. The data contain about 240,000 clones, roughly 84% of them singletons. The sequenced sample consisted of CD4+ T cells from blood. This receptor was identified in a human donor in good health. The rearrangement uses TRBV6-5 and TRBJ1-2; 8 nucleotides match TRBD1. CDR3 nucleotides: TGTGCCAGCAGTTACAACAGGGGGGCGTCTAACTATGGCTACACCTTC. It codes for CASSYNRGASNYGYTF.